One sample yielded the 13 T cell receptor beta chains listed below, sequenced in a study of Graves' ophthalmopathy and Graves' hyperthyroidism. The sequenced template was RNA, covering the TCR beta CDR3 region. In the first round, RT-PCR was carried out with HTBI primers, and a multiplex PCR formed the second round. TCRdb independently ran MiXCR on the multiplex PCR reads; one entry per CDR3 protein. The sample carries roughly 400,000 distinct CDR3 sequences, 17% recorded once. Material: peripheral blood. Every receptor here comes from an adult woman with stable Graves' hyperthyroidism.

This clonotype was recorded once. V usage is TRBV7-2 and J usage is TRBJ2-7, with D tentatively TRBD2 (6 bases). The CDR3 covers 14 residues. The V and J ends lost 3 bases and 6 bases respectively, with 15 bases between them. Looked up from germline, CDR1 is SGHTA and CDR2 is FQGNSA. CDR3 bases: TGTGCCAGCAGCTTTCTCACGCAGGGAGGCGAGCAGTACTTC. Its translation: CASSFLTQGGEQYF.

The CDR3 region is CASSLGTVQTDTQYF. The CDR3 DNA is TGTGCCAGCTCACTGGGGACAGTCCAGACAGATACGCAGTATTTT. This chain connects TRBV18 to TRBJ2-3; 7 bases align to TRBD1. This CDR3 is 15 amino acids long. Looked up from germline, CDR1 is KGHSH and CDR2 is LQKENI. The J segment lost 3 bases and the V segment lost 4 bases, leaving 7 bases of the junction unmatched. The whole variable domain, remainder taken from reference TRBV18 and TRBJ2-3, is NAGVMQNPRHLVRRRGQEARLRCSPMKGHSHVYWYRQLPEEGLKFMVYLQKENIIDESGMPKERFSAEFPKEGPSILRIQQVVRGDSAAYFCASSLGTVQTDTQYFGPGTRLTVL.

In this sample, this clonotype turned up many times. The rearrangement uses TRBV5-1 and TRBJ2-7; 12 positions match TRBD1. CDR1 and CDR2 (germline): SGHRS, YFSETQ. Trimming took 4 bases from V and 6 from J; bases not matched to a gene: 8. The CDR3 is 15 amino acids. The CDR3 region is CASSDPGQGASEQYF. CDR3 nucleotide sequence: TGCGCCAGCAGCGACCCGGGACAGGGGGCCAGCGAGCAGTACTTC.

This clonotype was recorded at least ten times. The CDR3 region has the DNA TGTGCCAGCAGGGCTAGGGAGATACACGAGACCCAGTACTTC. Protein product: CASRAREIHETQYF. This chain links TRBV2 with TRBJ2-5; a possible D gene is TRBD2 (5 bases). V was cut by 6 bases and J by 5 bases, with 16 bases left in between. The CDR3 extends over 14 amino acids. The V gene's germline CDR1 is SNHLY and CDR2 FYNNEI. Full variable domain (rest looked up from reference TRBV2 and TRBJ2-5): EPEVTQTPSHQVTQMGQEVILRCVPISNHLYFYWYRQILGQKVEFLVSFYNNEISEKSEIFDDQFSVERPDGSNFTLKIRSTKLEDSAMYFCASRAREIHETQYFGPGTRLLVL.

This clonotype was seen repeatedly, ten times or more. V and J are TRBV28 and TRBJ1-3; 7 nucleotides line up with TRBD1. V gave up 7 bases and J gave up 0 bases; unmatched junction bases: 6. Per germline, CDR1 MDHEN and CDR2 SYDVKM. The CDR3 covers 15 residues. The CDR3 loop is CASTPGGNSGNTIYF. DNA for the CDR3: TGTGCCAGCACCCCAGGGGGAAACTCTGGAAACACCATATATTTT.

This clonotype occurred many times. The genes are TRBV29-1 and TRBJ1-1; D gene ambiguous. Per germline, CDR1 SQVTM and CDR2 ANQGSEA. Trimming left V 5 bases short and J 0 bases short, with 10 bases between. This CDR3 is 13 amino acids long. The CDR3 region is CSVSPRLNTEAFF. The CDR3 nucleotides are TGCAGCGTTTCTCCCAGGCTGAACACTGAAGCTTTCTTT.

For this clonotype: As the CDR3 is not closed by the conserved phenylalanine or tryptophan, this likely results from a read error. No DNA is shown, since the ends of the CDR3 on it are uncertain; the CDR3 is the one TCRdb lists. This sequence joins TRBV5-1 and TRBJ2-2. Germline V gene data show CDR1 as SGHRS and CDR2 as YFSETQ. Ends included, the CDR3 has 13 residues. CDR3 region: CASSVGTAGELCY.

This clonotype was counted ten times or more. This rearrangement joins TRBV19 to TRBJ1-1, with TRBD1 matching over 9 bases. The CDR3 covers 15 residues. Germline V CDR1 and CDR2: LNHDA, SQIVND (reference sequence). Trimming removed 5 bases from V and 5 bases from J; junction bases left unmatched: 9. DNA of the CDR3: TGTGCCAGTAGTGGGGACAGGGCTAGGGGGACTGAAGCTTTCTTT. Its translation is CASSGDRARGTEAFF.

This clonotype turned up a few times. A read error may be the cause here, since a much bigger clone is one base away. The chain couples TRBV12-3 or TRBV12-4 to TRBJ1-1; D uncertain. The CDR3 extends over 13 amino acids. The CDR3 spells CASSFSGFTEACF. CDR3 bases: TGTGCCAGCAGTTTTTCGGGGTTCACTGAAGCTTGCTTT.

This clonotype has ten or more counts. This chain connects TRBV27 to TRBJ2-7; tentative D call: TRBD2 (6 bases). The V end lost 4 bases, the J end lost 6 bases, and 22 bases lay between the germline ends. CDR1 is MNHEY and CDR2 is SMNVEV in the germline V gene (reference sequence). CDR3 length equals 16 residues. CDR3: CASSYILPGELGEQYF. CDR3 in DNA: TGTGCCAGCAGTTATATATTGCCGGGGGAGTTGGGCGAGCAGTACTTC.

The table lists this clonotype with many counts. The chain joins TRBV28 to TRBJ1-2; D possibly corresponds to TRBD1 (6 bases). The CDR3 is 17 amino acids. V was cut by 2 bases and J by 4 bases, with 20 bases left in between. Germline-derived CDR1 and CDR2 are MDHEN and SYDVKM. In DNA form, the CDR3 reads TGTGCCAGCAGTTTAAACGGACAGCCCCTACTAACCTATGGCTACACCTTC. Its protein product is CASSLNGQPLLTYGYTF.

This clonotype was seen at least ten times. The CDR3 DNA sequence: TGCAGCGTCGGGGGGAAAGAGACCCAGTACTTC. Its translation: CSVGGKETQYF. This chain links TRBV29-1 with TRBJ2-5; 7 nucleotides agree with TRBD2. This CDR3 has 11 residues. The ends lost 6 bases at V and 3 bases at J; junction bases unmatched: 1. CDR1 is SQVTM and CDR2 is ANQGSEA in the germline V gene.

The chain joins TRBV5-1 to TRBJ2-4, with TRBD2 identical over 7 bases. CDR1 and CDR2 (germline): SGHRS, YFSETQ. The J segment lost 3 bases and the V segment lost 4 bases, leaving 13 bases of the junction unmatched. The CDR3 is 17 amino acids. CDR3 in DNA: TGCGCCAGCAGCCAAGACGTGGGAGGGCCCGGCAAAAACATTCAGTACTTC. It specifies CASSQDVGGPGKNIQYF. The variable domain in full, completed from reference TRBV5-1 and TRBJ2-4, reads KAGVTQTPRYLIKTRGQQVTLSCSPISGHRSVSWYQQTPGQGLQFLFEYFSETQRNKGNFPGRFSGRQFSNSRSEMNVSTLELGDSALYLCASSQDVGGPGKNIQYFGAGTRLSVL.